Following are 10 T cell receptor beta chains from one sample sequenced in a study of shared clonotypes between healthy human individuals (dated by TCRdb to 2018 to 2021). The library was prepared using the immunoSEQ multiplex PCR assay. TCRdb mirrors the immuneACCESS table, restricted to in-frame sequences. Some clones are absent from its copies; in checked studies, under half trace to an unresolved V gene, and the reason for the others is unknown. The table for this sample lists nearly 750,000 clones; 55% to 80% of them were counted only once. Under 2% of the sample is held by the ten biggest clonotypes. The sample was memory CD4+ T cells sorted from blood. The cell subset or site label here, explained by the study, means: CD45RA-negative fraction. The receptors stem from a woman aged 25 to 39 in good health.

The chain carries TRBV2 and TRBJ1-5; 10 positions agree with TRBD1. This CDR3 is built from 13 residues. Germline lookup yields CDR1 SNHLY and CDR2 FYNNEI. V dropped 10 bases and J dropped 5; count of bases not matched to a gene: 5. CDR3 region: CATQTGGDQPQHF. In DNA, the CDR3 is TGTGCCACCCAGACAGGGGGCGATCAGCCCCAGCATTTT. Full variable domain (rest looked up from reference TRBV2 and TRBJ1-5): EPEVTQTPSHQVTQMGQEVILRCVPISNHLYFYWYRQILGQKVEFLVSFYNNEISEKSEIFDDQFSVERPDGSNFTLKIRSTKLEDSAMYFCATQTGGDQPQHFGDGTRLSIL.

The CDR3 nucleotides are TGTGCCAGTAGTATAGCTACTAGGTATGACAATGAGCAGTTCTTC. Translating gives CASSIATRYDNEQFF. The chain uses TRBV19 and TRBJ2-1; possible D gene TRBD2, 5 bases. Looked up from germline, CDR1 is LNHDA and CDR2 is SQIVND (reference sequence). The CDR3 has 15 amino acids. V lost 1 base, J lost 5 bases, and 12 bases lay in between.

V is TRBV19 and J is TRBJ1-5; D is perhaps TRBD1 (6 bases). V was trimmed by 2 bases and J by 2 bases, leaving 16 bases between them. This CDR3 is built from 17 residues. Germline CDR1 LNHDA, CDR2 SQIVND (reference sequence). Here the CDR3 reads CASSIIPGERGNQPQHF. The CDR3 nucleotides read TGTGCCAGTAGTATAATTCCAGGGGAACGTGGCAATCAGCCCCAGCATTTT.

The J gene is TRBJ1-4, the V gene TRBV4-1; weak D call: TRBD1 (6 bases). Trimming left V 4 bases short and J 3 bases short, with 15 bases between. CDR3 size: 16 residues. CDR1 is MGHRA and CDR2 is YSYEKL in the germline V gene. In nucleotides, the CDR3 is TGCGCCAGCAGCCGCCTACCGGGACAAGCTAATGAAAAACTGTTTTTT. Its protein product is CASSRLPGQANEKLFF.

On this clone itself: Within the sample, other DNA sequences also encode this same CDR3. The chain carries TRBV5-6 and TRBJ1-2; a weak D match, TRBD1 (5 bases). Per the germline V gene, CDR1 is SGHDT and CDR2 is YYEEEE. V was cut by 5 bases and J by 1 base, with 9 bases left in between. This CDR3 has 13 amino acids. The CDR3 is CASSSQGNYGYTF. DNA of the CDR3: TGTGCCAGCAGTTCTCAGGGTAACTATGGCTACACCTTC.

V usage is TRBV5-4 and J usage is TRBJ2-1, with 9 bases fitting TRBD2. This CDR3 comprises 16 residues. The ends lost 4 bases at V and 4 bases at J; junction bases unmatched: 9. Per germline, CDR1 SGHNT and CDR2 YYREEE (reference sequence). The CDR3 DNA follows: TGTGCCAGCAGCACGTTAGCGGGAGCCCTATACAATGAGCAGTTCTTC. Translated, it gives CASSTLAGALYNEQFF.

This rearrangement joins TRBV7-2 to TRBJ1-3, with no clear D. The germline CDR1 and CDR2 sequences are SGHTA and FQGNSA. The CDR3 sequence is 12 residues long. Trimming pared 2 bases from V and 6 bases from J, leaving 5 bases between. The CDR3 nucleotides are TGTGCCAGCAGCTTAACATTAAACACCATATATTTT. Amino acid sequence: CASSLTLNTIYF.

This clone was seen a single time. The chain joins TRBV5-4 to TRBJ2-3, with D possibly TRBD1 on 5 matching bases. CDR3 length equals 15 residues. Trimming stripped 1 base from V and 5 bases from J, with 14 bases between. Germline V CDR1 and CDR2: SGHNT, YYREEE (reference sequence). Here the CDR3 reads CASSLPGQVEDTQYF. CDR3 sequence (DNA): TGTGCCAGCAGCTTGCCAGGGCAGGTCGAAGATACGCAGTATTTT.

This chain uses TRBV27 with TRBJ2-7; 9 bases map to TRBD2. Germline CDR1 reads MNHEY; CDR2 reads SMNVEV (reference sequence). The CDR3 covers 17 residues. With V trimmed by 9 bases and J by 5 bases, 20 bases remained unmatched. In DNA form, the CDR3 reads TGTGCCAGACTCTTGCCCCCTTGCGGGAGGGCCGGGGACGAGCAGTACTTC. It yields the protein CARLLPPCGRAGDEQYF.

This chain joins TRBV11-2 and TRBJ2-1; 9 positions agree with TRBD2. Germline V CDR1 and CDR2: SGHAT, FQNNGV. V trimming: 6 bases; J trimming: 7 bases; junction bases outside the gene matches: 16. The CDR3 extends over 17 amino acids. CDR3 nucleotide sequence: TGTGCCAGCAGAAAGAGGACTAGCGAGTTGGTGAGAAATGAGCAGTTCTTC. It yields the protein CASRKRTSELVRNEQFF.